This T cell receptor (beta chain) was obtained from a study of PD-L1 blockade in urothelial cancer. Study-level information: Beginning at some point between 2012 and 2014, patients received atezolizumab, given as 1,200 mg intravenously every 3 weeks. Blood analyses occurred 3 weeks (second dose) and 6 weeks post treatment start.

Deletions cut 2 bases from V and 7 bases from J, with 9 bases between. This CDR3 has 13 residues. Looked up from germline, CDR1 is LGHNA and CDR2 is YNFKEQ. The table came from immunoSEQ multiplex PCR; TCRdb's copy has only in-frame clones and leaves some out. The sample shows 29,000 or so clones, around four fifths of them seen only once. The time point denotes: peripheral blood 6 weeks after treatment start. The clonotype originates from a man between 65 and 79 years old with urothelial cancer. Sequencing was performed on PBMCs, taken around atezolizumab (anti-PD-L1) treatment. The chain employs TRBV4-2 and TRBJ1-5; D call uncertain. CDR3 in amino acids: CASSQSGNQPQHF. CDR3 sequence (DNA): TGTGCCAGCAGCCAATCGGGGAACCAGCCCCAGCATTTT.